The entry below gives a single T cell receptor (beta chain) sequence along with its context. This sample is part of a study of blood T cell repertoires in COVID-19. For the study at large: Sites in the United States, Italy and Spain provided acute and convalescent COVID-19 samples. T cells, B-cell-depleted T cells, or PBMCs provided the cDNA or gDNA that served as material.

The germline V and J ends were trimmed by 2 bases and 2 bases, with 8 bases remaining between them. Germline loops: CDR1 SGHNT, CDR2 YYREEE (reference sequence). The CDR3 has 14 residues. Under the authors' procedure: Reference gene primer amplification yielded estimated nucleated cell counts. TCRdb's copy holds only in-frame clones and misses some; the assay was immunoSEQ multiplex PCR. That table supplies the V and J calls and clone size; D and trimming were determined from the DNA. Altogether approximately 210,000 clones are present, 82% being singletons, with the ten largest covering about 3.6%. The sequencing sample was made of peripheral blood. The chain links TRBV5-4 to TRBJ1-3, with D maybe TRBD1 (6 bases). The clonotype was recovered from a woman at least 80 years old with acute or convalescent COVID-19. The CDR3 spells CASSFTGTGNTIYF. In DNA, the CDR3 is TGTGCCAGCAGCTTTACAGGGACTGGAAACACCATATATTTT.